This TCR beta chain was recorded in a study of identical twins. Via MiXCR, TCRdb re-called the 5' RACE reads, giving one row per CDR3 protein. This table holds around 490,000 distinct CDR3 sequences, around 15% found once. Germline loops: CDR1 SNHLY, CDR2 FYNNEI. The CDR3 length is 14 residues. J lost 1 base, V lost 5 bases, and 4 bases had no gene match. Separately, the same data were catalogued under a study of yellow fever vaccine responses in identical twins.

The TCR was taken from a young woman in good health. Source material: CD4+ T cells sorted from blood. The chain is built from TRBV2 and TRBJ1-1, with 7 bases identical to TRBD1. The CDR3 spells CASSTQGGNTEAFF. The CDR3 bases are TGTGCCAGCAGTACCCAGGGGGGGAACACTGAAGCTTTCTTT.